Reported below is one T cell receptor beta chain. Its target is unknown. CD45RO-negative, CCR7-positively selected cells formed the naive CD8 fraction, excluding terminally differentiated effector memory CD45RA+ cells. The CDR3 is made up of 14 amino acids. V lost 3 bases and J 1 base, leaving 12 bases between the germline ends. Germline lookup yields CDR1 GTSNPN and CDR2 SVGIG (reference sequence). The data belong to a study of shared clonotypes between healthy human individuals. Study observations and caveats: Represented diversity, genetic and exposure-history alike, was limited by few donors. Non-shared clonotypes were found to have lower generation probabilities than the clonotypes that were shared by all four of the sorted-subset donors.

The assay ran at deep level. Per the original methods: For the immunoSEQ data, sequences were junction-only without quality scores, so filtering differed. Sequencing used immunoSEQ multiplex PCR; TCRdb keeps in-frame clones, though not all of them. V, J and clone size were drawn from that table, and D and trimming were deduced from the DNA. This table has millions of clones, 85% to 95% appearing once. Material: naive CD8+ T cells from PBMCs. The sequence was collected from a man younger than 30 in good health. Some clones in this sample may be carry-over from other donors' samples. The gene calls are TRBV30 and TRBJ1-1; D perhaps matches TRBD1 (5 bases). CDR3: CAWSAGRGNTEAFF. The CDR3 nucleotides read TGTGCCTGGAGCGCGGGACGGGGGAACACTGAAGCTTTCTTT.